A few counts support the clone carrying this T cell receptor beta chain. Its antigen is still unknown. Since no conserved phenylalanine or tryptophan closes the CDR3, a read error is the likely cause. Because the CDR3's place on the DNA is in doubt, the DNA is left out and the CDR3 is given as listed by TCRdb. This record belongs to a study of early T cells in non-severe SARS-CoV-2 infection. Study information: Chains were unpaired, as sequencing was done on bulk RNA from unsorted whole blood.

The study, taken as a whole, reports: Reliance on VDJdb matching favored anti-spike CD8 responses; private and CD4 specificities were missed.

Each cDNA molecule carried a unique molecular identifier. TCRdb redid the calling of the 5' RACE reads with MiXCR, one entry per CDR3 protein. The sample yields tens of thousands of distinct CDR3 sequences, 5% seen once. The TCR originated in an adult who was a healthcare worker with PCR-confirmed SARS-CoV-2 infection or an uninfected control (not recorded which). The sample was whole blood, taken at baseline.

The CDR3 is CAWSVLGL. The V gene is TRBV30, the J gene TRBJ1-1. Germline CDR1 reads GTSNPN; CDR2 reads SVGIG (reference sequence). Both ends counted, the CDR3 spans 8 residues.